The 20 T cell receptor beta chains below come from one sample, sequenced in a study of human T cells and chemical hapten exposure. The time point here: pre-sensitization, week 0. The treatment was: therapeutic diphenylcyclopropenone sensitization with weekly scalp DPC. TCRdb recomputed calls from the RACE reads with MiXCR, one row per CDR3 protein. Of some 330,000 distinct CDR3 sequences in the sample, around 5.5% are singletons; the top ten hold 7% to 10%. Sequencing was performed on whole blood, taken in connection with sensitization to the hapten diphenylcyclopropenone (DPC). The receptors come from a woman under 30 with alopecia areata. Some clones in this sample may be carry-over from other donors' samples.

This clonotype has a count of ten or more. This chain joins TRBV6-2 or TRBV6-3 and TRBJ1-6; perhaps TRBD1 as D (5 bases). Trimming stripped 6 bases from V and 9 bases from J, with 18 bases between. CDR3 length equals 15 residues. Germline V gives CDR1 MNHEY, CDR2 SVGEGT. The CDR3, as DNA: TGTGCCAGCAGCCACGGGACGTTAGAGGCTTCACCCCTCCACTTT. Translating it yields CASSHGTLEASPLHF.

This clonotype was recorded at least ten times. The chain has TRBV7-2 and TRBJ2-1; 11 bases fit TRBD2. The CDR3 spans 15 residues. V lost 1 base to trimming and J lost 13 bases; unmatched junction nucleotides: 9. Germline CDR1 SGHTA, CDR2 FQGNSA. The CDR3 sequence: CASSLGTSGGPGQFF. The CDR3 region has the DNA TGTGCCAGCAGCTTAGGAACTAGCGGGGGCCCGGGTCAGTTCTTC.

Ten or more counts support this clonotype. This rearrangement joins TRBV7-9 to TRBJ2-7; D is ambiguous. The CDR3 spans 15 residues. The ends were cut back, 1 base at V and 2 bases at J, with 12 bases in the middle. CDR1 and CDR2 from the germline V gene are SEHNR and FQNEAQ (reference sequence). The CDR3: CASSLGSSPAYEQYF. The CDR3 bases are TGTGCCAGCAGCTTAGGCTCCTCCCCGGCCTACGAGCAGTACTTC.

At least ten counts were recorded for this clonotype. The chain combines TRBV10-3 with TRBJ2-1; D uncertain. Germline lookup yields CDR1 ENHRY and CDR2 SYGVKD. The CDR3 consists of 13 residues. Trimming removed 6 bases at V and 8 bases at J, with 14 bases between. CDR3: CAISASLSDEQFF. Written as DNA, the CDR3 is TGTGCCATCAGCGCCTCTTTATCGGATGAGCAGTTCTTC.

CDR3 nucleotides: TGTGCCAGCAGCTCTCTCGGGTCTAGCGCTGCCTACAATGAGCAGTTCTTC. It translates to CASSSLGSSAAYNEQFF. The chain carries TRBV7-2 and TRBJ2-1; D perhaps matches TRBD2 (6 bases). From germline, CDR1 is SGHTA and CDR2 FQGNSA. This CDR3 spans 17 amino acids. V was trimmed by 4 bases and J by 2 bases, leaving 18 bases between them.

Ten or more counts support this clonotype. The rearrangement uses TRBV7-2 and TRBJ2-5; perhaps D is TRBD1 or TRBD2 (5 bases each). The CDR3 extends over 13 amino acids. V lost 5 bases and J 4 bases, leaving 11 bases between the germline ends. CDR1 and CDR2 (germline): SGHTA, FQGNSA. CDR3 loop: CASSPWDGETQYF. The DNA of the CDR3 is TGTGCCAGCAGCCCCTGGGACGGAGAGACCCAGTACTTC.

The J gene is TRBJ2-3, the V gene TRBV5-1, with D unclear. There are 12 residues in the CDR3. Trimming removed 0 bases from V and 8 bases from J, with 7 bases in between. Looked up from germline, CDR1 is SGHRS and CDR2 is YFSETQ. The CDR3: CASSLDVSTQYF. The CDR3, as DNA: TGCGCCAGCAGCTTGGATGTGAGTACGCAGTATTTT.

This clonotype appeared a few times. This chain joins TRBV18 and TRBJ1-5; the D gene is possibly TRBD1 (5 bases). Germline V gives CDR1 KGHSH, CDR2 LQKENI. The CDR3 totals 16 residues. V lost 5 bases, J lost 3 bases, and 17 bases lay in between. The CDR3 nucleotides read TGTGCCAGCTCAGTTCAAGGGGCAGGGAACAATCAGCCCCAGCATTTT. Translation: CASSVQGAGNNQPQHF.

This chain joins TRBV20-1 and TRBJ2-3, with D tentatively TRBD2 (5 bases). CDR1 DFQATT and CDR2 SNEGSKA come from the germline V gene (reference sequence). The CDR3 runs 14 residues. V dropped 2 bases and J dropped 4 bases, with 13 bases sitting between them. Here the CDR3 reads CSARKRGVADTQYF. CDR3 nucleotides: TGCAGTGCTAGAAAACGGGGAGTCGCAGATACGCAGTATTTT.

This clonotype was counted many times. This chain uses TRBV7-2 with TRBJ2-1; 7 bases match TRBD1. CDR3 length: 14 residues. CDR1 and CDR2 from the germline V gene are SGHTA and FQGNSA. Losses at the gene ends were 1 base for V and 4 bases for J; bases not matched to a gene: 1. CDR3 sequence: CASSLDRGYNEQFF. The CDR3 nucleotides are TGTGCCAGCAGCTTAGACAGGGGATACAATGAGCAGTTCTTC. Full variable domain (remainder filled in from reference TRBV7-2 and TRBJ2-1): GAGVSQSPSNKVTEKGKDVELRCDPISGHTALYWYRQSLGQGLEFLIYFQGNSAPDKSGLPSDRFSAERTGGSVSTLTIQRTQQEDSAVYLCASSLDRGYNEQFFGPGTRLTVL.

This clonotype was picked up many times. V usage is TRBV6-2 or TRBV6-3 and J usage is TRBJ1-5, with 7 bases matching TRBD1. Germline CDR1 MNHEY, CDR2 SVGEGT. The trim removed 6 bases at V and 1 base at J, leaving 3 bases unmatched. The CDR3 loop spans 14 amino acids. This CDR3 reads CASRPGQSNQPQHF. In DNA form, the CDR3 reads TGTGCCAGCAGACCGGGACAGAGCAATCAGCCCCAGCATTTT.

This clonotype was observed a handful of times. The rearrangement uses TRBV20-1 and TRBJ1-1; D remains ambiguous. The CDR3 spans 13 residues. CDR1 is DFQATT and CDR2 is SNEGSKA in the germline V gene (reference sequence). Trimming cost V 5 bases and J 6 bases, with 16 bases left between them. The CDR3 reads CSAQFGQKPEAFF. CDR3 in DNA: TGCAGTGCTCAGTTTGGGCAGAAGCCTGAAGCTTTCTTT.

The chain combines TRBV4-3 with TRBJ2-3; possibly TRBD2 for D (5 bases). The germline gives CDR1 LGHNA, CDR2 YSLEER. The CDR3 length is 16 residues. Deletions cut 1 base from V and 3 bases from J, with 14 bases between. The DNA of the CDR3 is TGCGCCAGCAGCCAAGTCGGCGAGGGAGTAACAGATACGCAGTATTTT. Its protein product is CASSQVGEGVTDTQYF.

This clonotype has just a few counts. The rearrangement joins TRBV20-1 to TRBJ2-4; maybe TRBD2 (6 bases). The CDR3 covers 14 residues. Germline V CDR1 and CDR2: DFQATT, SNEGSKA (reference sequence). V was cut by 6 bases and J by 0 bases, with 12 bases left in between. CDR3 in amino acids: CSAPRDLAKNIQYF. The CDR3 DNA reads TGCAGTGCCCCCCGGGACTTAGCCAAAAACATTCAGTACTTC.

Ten or more counts support this clonotype. V gene TRBV12-3 or TRBV12-4 combines with J gene TRBJ1-5; no clear D gene. V was trimmed by 3 bases and J by 0 bases, leaving 9 bases between them. The CDR3 sequence is 15 residues long. The CDR3 is CASSFVPYSNQPQHF. Here the CDR3 DNA reads TGTGCCAGCAGTTTCGTCCCGTATAGCAATCAGCCCCAGCATTTT.

This clonotype turned up a few times. The chain combines TRBV6-1 with TRBJ2-6; the D is unclear. There are 15 residues in the CDR3. V dropped 5 bases and J dropped 2 bases, with 10 bases sitting between them. Germline loops: CDR1 MNHNS, CDR2 SASEGT. CDR3 sequence (DNA): TGTGCCAGCAGTAAGGGTACCGCTGGGGCCAACGTCCTGACTTTC. Its protein product is CASSKGTAGANVLTF.

This chain connects TRBV7-8 to TRBJ1-1; a weak D match, TRBD1 (5 bases). Germline V gene sequence: CDR1 SGHVS, CDR2 FQNEAQ. The CDR3 runs 14 residues. Trimming stripped 1 base from V and 6 bases from J, with 12 bases between. CDR3 DNA: TGTGCCAGCAGCTTAGTACCAGCGGGGGCTGAAGCTTTCTTT. It specifies CASSLVPAGAEAFF.

This chain joins TRBV28 and TRBJ1-4; D ambiguous. CDR1 MDHEN and CDR2 SYDVKM come from the germline V gene. With 10 bases removed from V and 6 bases from J, the gap between germline ends came to 18 bases. This CDR3 region has 14 residues. CDR3: CATGYGLSDEKLFF. The DNA of the CDR3 is TGTGCCACCGGATACGGGTTATCGGATGAAAAACTGTTTTTT.

This clonotype has just a few counts. This chain links TRBV7-2 with TRBJ2-3; 9 bases line up with TRBD1. With V trimmed by 8 bases and J by 3 bases, 9 bases remained unmatched. Looked up from germline, CDR1 is SGHTA and CDR2 is FQGNSA. This CDR3 contains 15 residues. CDR3 sequence (DNA): TGTGCCAGCCGTTCCCGGGACAGGGAAACAGATACGCAGTATTTT. Encoded protein: CASRSRDRETDTQYF.

This clonotype was recorded a few times. The chain recombines TRBV4-2 with TRBJ1-4; 7 nucleotides agree with TRBD1. The CDR3 length is 14 residues. Germline loops: CDR1 LGHNA, CDR2 YNFKEQ. Trimming at V came to 1 base and at J to 8 bases, leaving 4 bases not matched to a gene. In DNA form, the CDR3 reads TGTGCCAGCAGCCAAGTAAACAGGGGAGAAAAACTGTTTTTT. Amino acid sequence: CASSQVNRGEKLFF.